This T cell receptor beta chain was found in a study of CD8+ T cells in alopecia areata. RNA, once extracted, was reverse transcribed into cDNA for use as the sequencing template. Assay: immunoSEQ multiplex PCR; the TCRdb copy retains only in-frame clones and omits some. The table lists roughly 150,000 clones, about 54% of them singletons. The CDR3 contains 16 residues. V was trimmed by 5 bases and J by 8 bases, leaving 22 bases between them. Germline V gene lookup returns CDR1 MDHEN and CDR2 SYDVKM. What was sequenced was CD4+ T cells sorted from blood. The chain uses TRBV28 and TRBJ2-4; maybe TRBD2 (6 bases). This sequence was found in a human donor in good health. The CDR3 DNA is TGTGCCAGCAGTCGTTCCGGGACTTCAGATGGGGACATTCAGTACTTC. It codes for CASSRSGTSDGDIQYF.